This T cell receptor beta chain originates from a study of Ad26.COV2.S vaccination and SARS-CoV-2 variants. Study-wide background: Sample donor was a member of the COV1001 Ad26.COV2.S trial arm. Study outcomes and limitations: Recipients of either vaccine or placebo displayed similar breadth of non-spike TCRs.

To note about this clone: No antigen is known for it.

Assay used: immunoSEQ multiplex PCR; TCRdb lists only in-frame clones, some missing. The sample consists of roughly 510,000 clones, roughly 85% of them appearing once. The treatment: some 19 received Ad26.COV2.S at low or high dose, single or two shots; about 5 received placebo; per-sample allocation not given. After the first vaccine or placebo injection, samples were drawn on day 63. The individual, an adult aged 18-55 years, was a donor in Boston. After removal of 6 bases from V and 4 bases from J, the junction contained 6 bases not matched to a gene. In germline, CDR1 is SGHDT, CDR2 YYEEEE. This CDR3 has 14 residues.

Sample: peripheral blood, taken in a trial of Ad26.COV2.S vaccine versus placebo. This chain uses TRBV5-6 with TRBJ2-2; TRBD2 agrees at 7 bases. The TCR originated in a person aged 18-60 years who received the Ad26.COV2.S COVID-19 vaccine or a placebo. The CDR3 DNA is TGTGCCAGCACCCGGGGGAGGGCCACCGGGGAGCTGTTTTTT. Encoded protein: CASTRGRATGELFF.